The 9 T cell receptor beta chains below were found in one sample sequenced in a study of technical replicates of blood from several donors. The protocol was immunoSEQ multiplex PCR, while the TCRdb copy is restricted to in-frame clones and leaves out a portion. The data contain 75,000 to 100,000 clones, just under 95% of them singletons. Sequenced material: T cells isolated from PBMCs. The receptor source for this set is a human donor in good health.

The rearrangement joins TRBV25-1 to TRBJ1-5; 8 bases are shared with TRBD1. V lost 3 bases to trimming and J lost 0 bases; unmatched junction nucleotides: 7. The CDR3 has 17 amino acids. Germline CDR1 is MGHDK and CDR2 is SYGVNS. The CDR3 DNA follows: TGTGCCAGCAGTGATGACCGGGACAGGAATAGCAATCAGCCCCAGCATTTT. Translating gives CASSDDRDRNSNQPQHF.

The chain combines TRBV28 with TRBJ2-7, with TRBD1 identical over 9 bases. The trim removed 3 bases at V and 2 bases at J, leaving 5 bases unmatched. The V gene's germline CDR1 is MDHEN and CDR2 SYDVKM. The CDR3 contains 15 residues. CDR3 amino acids: CASSLGTGMTYEQYF. The CDR3 DNA sequence: TGTGCCAGCAGTTTGGGGACAGGGATGACCTACGAGCAGTACTTC. Combining the CDR3 with reference TRBV28 and TRBJ2-7 gives the whole variable domain DVKVTQSSRYLVKRTGEKVFLECVQDMDHENMFWYRQDPGLGLRLIYFSYDVKMKEKGDIPEGYSVSREKKERFSLILESASTNQTSMYLCASSLGTGMTYEQYFGPGTRLTVT.

The V gene is TRBV27, the J gene TRBJ2-2; tentatively, D is TRBD1 (6 bases). The CDR3 totals 13 residues. Trimming removed 6 bases at V and 5 bases at J, with 10 bases between. CDR1 and CDR2 (germline): MNHEY, SMNVEV (reference sequence). The CDR3 nucleotides are TGTGCCAGCAGCCTACAGGGTACCGGGGAGCTGTTTTTT. It is translated as CASSLQGTGELFF.

This clone was picked up one time. The chain carries TRBV5-1 and TRBJ1-2; TRBD1 might be the D (6 bases). Trimming took off 4 bases at V and 4 bases at J, with 11 bases between the two ends. Germline loops: CDR1 SGHRS, CDR2 YFSETQ. This CDR3 is 13 amino acids long. CDR3 in DNA: TGCGCCAGCAGCGCAGGACAGACCTATGGCTACACCTTC. It yields the protein CASSAGQTYGYTF.

The chain links TRBV9 to TRBJ2-2; 13 nucleotides align to TRBD2. J lost 6 bases, V lost 0 bases, and 17 bases had no gene match. CDR1 is SGDLS, CDR2 YYNGEE, per germline. This CDR3 has 21 residues. CDR3 in amino acids: CASSVELTSGRSARAAGELFF. In DNA, the CDR3 is TGTGCCAGCAGCGTAGAACTGACTAGCGGGAGGTCGGCGAGGGCCGCCGGGGAGCTGTTTTTT. The full variable domain, its missing parts supplied by reference TRBV9 and TRBJ2-2, is DSGVTQTPKHLITATGQRVTLRCSPRSGDLSVYWYQQSLDQGLQFLIQYYNGEERAKGNILERFSAQQFPDLHSELNLSSLELGDSALYFCASSVELTSGRSARAAGELFFGEGSRLTVL.

The rearrangement joins TRBV18 to TRBJ1-2, with 8 nucleotides matching TRBD1. Germline lookup yields CDR1 KGHSH and CDR2 LQKENI. The CDR3 length is 14 residues. V shed 6 bases and J 8 bases; nucleotides not matched to a gene: 11. CDR3 bases: TGTGCCAGCTCGCCCGCAGGGGGCGACACGGGCTACACCTTC. Residues: CASSPAGGDTGYTF.

The chain couples TRBV28 to TRBJ1-5; the match to TRBD1 covers 8 bases. Germline V gives CDR1 MDHEN, CDR2 SYDVKM. This CDR3 has 15 amino acids. Trimming took 8 bases from V and 2 from J; bases not matched to a gene: 8. The CDR3 DNA sequence: TGTGCCAGCCTCGCCCCGGGACAGGGCAATCAGCCCCAGCATTTT. Protein sequence: CASLAPGQGNQPQHF.

The chain uses TRBV19 and TRBJ1-2, with 7 bases matching TRBD1. The CDR3 is made up of 16 amino acids. Looked up from germline, CDR1 is LNHDA and CDR2 is SQIVND (reference sequence). J was trimmed by 2 bases and V by 5 bases; bases with no gene match: 11. The CDR3 spells CASSVNRDRGNYGYTF. CDR3 in DNA: TGTGCCAGTAGTGTAAACCGGGACAGAGGAAACTATGGCTACACCTTC.

The genes are TRBV4-3 and TRBJ2-2; possible D gene TRBD1, 6 bases. The CDR3 covers 14 residues. Germline V gene sequence: CDR1 LGHNA, CDR2 YSLEER. Trimming left V 4 bases short and J 7 bases short, with 13 bases between. The CDR3 is CASSPQGNNGELFF. The CDR3 coding sequence is TGCGCCAGCAGCCCACAGGGAAATAACGGGGAGCTGTTTTTT.